The next 22 T cell receptor beta chains were all read from a single sample in a study of OX40 agonist ivuxolimab in advanced cancers. Sequencing was performed with immunoSEQ multiplex PCR; in TCRdb, only in-frame clones are kept and a portion is missing. The table includes more than 45,000 clones, roughly 82% detected once. The source material was CD4+ or CD8+ T cells sorted from blood, sampled in a trial of the OX40 agonist ivuxolimab. The receptors shown here come from an adult with an advanced solid tumor such as melanoma, head and neck, liver or kidney cancer.

This rearrangement joins TRBV5-1 to TRBJ2-7, with unresolved D. Germline-derived CDR1 and CDR2 are SGHRS and YFSETQ. The CDR3 extends over 15 amino acids. V lost 0 bases, J lost 5 bases, and 15 bases lay in between. The CDR3 spells CASSLAVRPVDEQYF. The CDR3 bases are TGCGCCAGCAGCTTGGCCGTCAGGCCGGTGGACGAGCAGTACTTC.

In its sample, this clone was seen once. The J gene is TRBJ2-5, the V gene TRBV2, with unresolved D. The V end was cut by 4 bases, the J end by 1 base, with 7 bases between. Looked up from germline, CDR1 is SNHLY and CDR2 is FYNNEI. CDR3 size: 13 residues. The CDR3 reads CASSVRTQETQYF. The CDR3, as DNA: TGTGCCAGCAGTGTGCGGACCCAAGAGACCCAGTACTTC.

This sequence joins TRBV5-8 and TRBJ1-5; tentatively, D is TRBD1 (5 bases). This CDR3 has 15 amino acids. Germline CDR1 SGHTS, CDR2 YDEGEE. V lost 4 bases, J lost 7 bases, and 18 bases lay in between. CDR3 residues: CASSGTGGFWQPQHF. In nucleotides, the CDR3 is TGTGCCAGCAGCGGGACCGGGGGGTTCTGGCAGCCCCAGCATTTT.

The chain recombines TRBV6-6 with TRBJ1-1, with D uncertain. This CDR3 has 15 amino acids. V was pared by 7 bases and J by 0 bases, with 15 bases between. Germline V lookup: CDR1 MNHNY, CDR2 SVGAGI (reference sequence). The CDR3 sequence is CASKGRASMNTEAFF. DNA of the CDR3: TGTGCCAGCAAAGGGCGGGCTTCCATGAACACTGAAGCTTTCTTT.

This clone came up once. The chain couples TRBV10-1 to TRBJ2-1, with D perhaps TRBD2 (5 bases). The CDR3 has 14 residues. CDR1 is WNHNN and CDR2 is SYGVQD in the germline V gene (reference sequence). The V and J ends lost 0 bases and 5 bases respectively, with 8 bases between them. Written as DNA, the CDR3 is TGCGCCAGCAGTGAGTCCCAGCGGAACAATGAGCAGTTCTTC. Protein product: CASSESQRNNEQFF.

This chain links TRBV19 with TRBJ1-5; D is undetermined. The CDR3 length is 15 residues. V was shortened by 9 bases and J by 5 bases, with 20 bases between the two germline ends. CDR1 is LNHDA, CDR2 SQIVND, per germline (reference sequence). CDR3 sequence: CASSPGSGEHQPQHF. Here the CDR3 DNA reads TGTGCCAGCTCTCCGGGCTCAGGAGAGCATCAGCCCCAGCATTTT.

This clone came up a few times. Other DNA sequences in this specimen translate into the identical CDR3. The rearrangement joins TRBV5-1 to TRBJ2-5; D ambiguous. Germline V gene lookup returns CDR1 SGHRS and CDR2 YFSETQ. The CDR3 has 11 residues. Trimming cost V 3 bases and J 1 base, with 1 base left between them. The DNA of the CDR3 is TGCGCCAGCAGCTCCCAAGAGACCCAGTACTTC. It encodes CASSSQETQYF.

The rearrangement uses TRBV11-2 and TRBJ1-5; TRBD1 might be the D (5 bases). Trimming took 1 base from V and 4 from J, leaving 11 bases between them. The germline V gene has CDR1 SGHAT and CDR2 FQNNGV. This CDR3 spans 15 amino acids. The CDR3 coding sequence is TGTGCCAGCAGCTTAGGCGGGGACCCAAATCAGCCCCAGCATTTT. It is translated as CASSLGGDPNQPQHF. The full variable domain, in which reference TRBV11-2 and TRBJ1-5 provide the parts outside the CDR3, is EAGVAQSPRYKIIEKRQSVAFWCNPISGHATLYWYQQILGQGPKLLIQFQNNGVVDDSQLPKDRFSAERLKGVDSTLKIQPAKLEDSAVYLCASSLGGDPNQPQHFGDGTRLSIL.

This clone has only one observation. V is TRBV11-2 and J is TRBJ1-4; no definite D call. Germline CDR1 and CDR2: SGHAT and FQNNGV. Trimming cost V 3 bases and J 3 bases, with 11 bases left between them. The CDR3 is 15 residues long. The CDR3 protein is CASSFHRLANEKLFF. CDR3 nucleotide sequence: TGTGCCAGCAGCTTCCATCGGTTGGCTAATGAAAAACTGTTTTTT.

J is TRBJ1-1 and V is TRBV28; TRBD1 might be the D (5 bases). The V end lost 3 bases, the J end lost 6 bases, and 11 bases lay between the germline ends. The CDR3 length is 13 residues. Germline V gene lookup returns CDR1 MDHEN and CDR2 SYDVKM. CDR3 in amino acids: CASSFTGYSEAFF. The CDR3 region has the DNA TGTGCCAGCAGTTTTACAGGATACTCTGAAGCTTTCTTT.

This chain uses TRBV7-9 with TRBJ1-1; D is perhaps TRBD1 (5 bases). Trimming removed 2 bases at V and 3 bases at J, with 7 bases between. The germline CDR1 and CDR2 sequences are SEHNR and FQNEAQ (reference sequence). The length of the CDR3 is 13 residues. The CDR3 sequence is CASSLQTDTEAFF. Here the CDR3 DNA reads TGTGCCAGCAGCTTACAGACAGACACTGAAGCTTTCTTT.

The V and J genes are TRBV4-3 and TRBJ2-7; 7 nucleotides line up with TRBD1. CDR1 is LGHNA, CDR2 YSLEER, per germline. V lost 3 bases to trimming and J lost 6 bases; unmatched junction nucleotides: 5. The CDR3 loop spans 13 amino acids. The CDR3 protein is CASSQSTGFEQYF. CDR3 DNA sequence: TGCGCCAGCAGCCAGTCGACAGGGTTCGAGCAGTACTTC.

The CDR3 nucleotides read TGTGCCAGCAGCTTTGGCGGGGGTCGTACAGATACGCAGTATTTT. As protein: CASSFGGGRTDTQYF. The chain is built from TRBV7-7 and TRBJ2-3; 7 positions agree with TRBD2. J gave up 3 bases and V 3 bases, and 6 bases lay outside the gene matches. This CDR3 has 15 amino acids. From germline, CDR1 is SSHAT and CDR2 FNYEAQ (reference sequence).

This rearrangement joins TRBV11-2 to TRBJ2-7; 9 nucleotides match TRBD1. Germline V gene lookup returns CDR1 SGHAT and CDR2 FQNNGV. The CDR3 has 15 amino acids. V lost 8 bases to trimming and J lost 0 bases; unmatched junction nucleotides: 8. The CDR3 DNA follows: TGTGCCAGCGAACCCGGGACAGGGAGCTCCTACGAGCAGTACTTC. The encoded protein is CASEPGTGSSYEQYF.

The CDR3 region is CASSFSGGWGSNTEAFF. CDR3 in DNA: TGCGCCAGCAGCTTCTCGGGAGGGTGGGGATCGAACACTGAAGCTTTCTTT. V usage is TRBV5-1 and J usage is TRBJ1-1, with unresolved D. CDR3 length equals 17 residues. The ends were cut back, 2 bases at V and 1 base at J, with 18 bases in the middle. Germline CDR1 SGHRS, CDR2 YFSETQ.

The rearrangement joins TRBV7-9 to TRBJ1-4; 8 positions match TRBD1. The germline V gene encodes CDR1 SEHNR and CDR2 FQNEAQ (reference sequence). The V and J ends lost 3 bases and 7 bases, in that order; junction bases with no gene match: 4. The CDR3 extends over 14 amino acids. The CDR3 protein is CASSLGDRREKLFF. The CDR3 DNA follows: TGTGCCAGCAGCTTGGGGGACAGGCGTGAAAAACTGTTTTTT. Complete variable domain (other parts from reference TRBV7-9 and TRBJ1-4): DTGVSQNPRHKITKRGQNVTFRCDPISEHNRLYWYRQTLGQGPEFLTYFQNEAQLEKSRLLSDRFSAERPKGSFSTLEIQRTEQGDSAMYLCASSLGDRREKLFFGSGTQLSVL.

This chain joins TRBV18 and TRBJ2-7, with 12 bases lining up with TRBD1. Germline CDR1 is KGHSH and CDR2 is LQKENI. The CDR3 extends over 16 amino acids. V gave up 3 bases and J gave up 6 bases; unmatched junction bases: 9. Here the CDR3 reads CASSPLTGTGGAEQYF. CDR3 nucleotide sequence: TGTGCCAGCTCACCGTTAACGGGGACAGGGGGCGCCGAGCAGTACTTC. The complete variable domain, with remaining parts taken from reference TRBV18 and TRBJ2-7, reads NAGVMQNPRHLVRRRGQEARLRCSPMKGHSHVYWYRQLPEEGLKFMVYLQKENIIDESGMPKERFSAEFPKEGPSILRIQQVVRGDSAAYFCASSPLTGTGGAEQYFGPGTRLTVT.

This chain connects TRBV7-2 to TRBJ2-7, with TRBD2 as a possible D gene (6 bases). This CDR3 contains 14 residues. Germline lookup yields CDR1 SGHTA and CDR2 FQGNSA. Trimming cost V 4 bases and J 6 bases, with 16 bases left between them. In DNA form, the CDR3 reads TGTGCCAGCAGCTCCAGTCGACTAGAGAGCGAGCAGTACTTC. Translated, it gives CASSSSRLESEQYF.

The rearrangement joins TRBV6-1 to TRBJ1-5, with 9 nucleotides matching TRBD1. V dropped 8 bases and J dropped 11; count of bases not matched to a gene: 16. Germline assignment: CDR1 MNHNS and CDR2 SASEGT. The CDR3 extends over 15 amino acids. CDR3 loop: CASLFRGGTGNSQHF. The CDR3 DNA follows: TGTGCCAGCTTATTTCGGGGGGGGACAGGGAATTCCCAGCATTTT.

V is TRBV19 and J is TRBJ1-5; TRBD1 is a possible D gene (6 bases). CDR1 and CDR2 from the germline V gene are LNHDA and SQIVND (reference sequence). The V gene lost 6 bases and the J gene lost 3 bases, with 12 bases spanning the gap. The CDR3 totals 14 residues. The CDR3 DNA sequence: TGTGCCAGTAGCGGCCACAGGGACAATCAGCCCCAGCATTTT. The encoded protein is CASSGHRDNQPQHF. Combining the CDR3 with reference TRBV19 and TRBJ1-5 gives the whole variable domain DGGITQSPKYLFRKEGQNVTLSCEQNLNHDAMYWYRQDPGQGLRLIYYSQIVNDFQKGDIAEGYSVSREKKESFPLTVTSAQKNPTAFYLCASSGHRDNQPQHFGDGTRLSIL.

The chain joins TRBV2 to TRBJ2-5; 16 bases are shared with TRBD2. CDR1 is SNHLY, CDR2 FYNNEI, per germline. The CDR3 spans 18 residues. V was pared by 4 bases and J by 5 bases, with 10 bases of the junction left unmatched. In nucleotides, the CDR3 is TGTGCCAGCAGTGTCGGGGGGACTAGCGGGAGGGCTGGGGAGACCCAGTACTTC. Its protein is CASSVGGTSGRAGETQYF.

This chain joins TRBV4-1 and TRBJ1-6, with D tentatively TRBD1 (5 bases). The CDR3 has 14 amino acids. V shed 1 base and J shed 6 bases, with 7 bases lying between them. CDR1 is MGHRA and CDR2 is YSYEKL in the germline V gene. For the CDR3, the DNA is TGCGCCAGCAGCCAAGGACAGAGTAATTCACCCCTCCACTTT. It is translated as CASSQGQSNSPLHF.